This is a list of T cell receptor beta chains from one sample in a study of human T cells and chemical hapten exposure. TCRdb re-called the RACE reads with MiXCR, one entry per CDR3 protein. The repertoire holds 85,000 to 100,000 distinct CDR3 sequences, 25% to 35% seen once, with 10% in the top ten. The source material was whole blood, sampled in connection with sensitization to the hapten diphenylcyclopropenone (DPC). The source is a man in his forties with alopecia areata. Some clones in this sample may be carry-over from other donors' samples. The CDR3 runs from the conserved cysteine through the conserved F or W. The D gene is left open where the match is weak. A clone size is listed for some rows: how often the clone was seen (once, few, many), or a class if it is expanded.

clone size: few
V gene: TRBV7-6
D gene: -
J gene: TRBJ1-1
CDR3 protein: CASSPLGYTEAFF
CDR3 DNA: TGTGCCAGCAGCCCTCTCGGGTACACTGAAGCTTTCTTT

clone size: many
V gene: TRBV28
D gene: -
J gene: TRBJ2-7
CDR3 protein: CASGSYPEQYF
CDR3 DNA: TGTGCCAGCGGGTCCTATCCCGAGCAGTACTTC

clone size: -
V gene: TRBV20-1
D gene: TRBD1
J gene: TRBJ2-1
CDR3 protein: CSAMGQGAVEQFF
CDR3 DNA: TGCAGTGCTATGGGACAGGGGGCGGTTGAGCAGTTCTTC

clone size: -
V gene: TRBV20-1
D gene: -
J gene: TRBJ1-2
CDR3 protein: CSASSGDGHYGYTF
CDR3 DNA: TGCAGTGCTAGCTCGGGGGACGGACACTATGGCTACACCTTC

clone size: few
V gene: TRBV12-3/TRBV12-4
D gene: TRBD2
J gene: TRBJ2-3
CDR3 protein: CASRISGRRTDTQYF
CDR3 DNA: TGTGCCAGCAGGATTAGCGGGAGGCGCACAGATACGCAGTATTTT

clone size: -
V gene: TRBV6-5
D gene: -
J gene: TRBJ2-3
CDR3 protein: CASSYTGQTDTQYF
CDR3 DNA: TGTGCCAGCAGTTACACCGGACAGACAGATACGCAGTATTTT

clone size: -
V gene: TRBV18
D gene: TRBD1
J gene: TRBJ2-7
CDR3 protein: CASSPFSGGSYEQYF
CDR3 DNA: TGTGCCAGCTCACCATTTTCAGGGGGCTCCTACGAGCAGTACTTC

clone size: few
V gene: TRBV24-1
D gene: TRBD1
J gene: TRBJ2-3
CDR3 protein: CATSDLGQGAQDTQYF
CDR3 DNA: TGTGCCACCAGTGATTTAGGGCAGGGGGCGCAAGATACGCAGTATTTT

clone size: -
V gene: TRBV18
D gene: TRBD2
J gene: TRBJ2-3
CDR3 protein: CASSPLAGSTDTQYF
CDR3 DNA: TGTGCCAGCTCACCACTAGCGGGGAGCACAGATACGCAGTATTTT

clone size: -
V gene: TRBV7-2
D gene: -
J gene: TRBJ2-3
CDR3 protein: CASSFRAGRTDTQYF
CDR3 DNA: TGTGCCAGCAGCTTTCGGGCGGGCCGCACAGATACGCAGTATTTT

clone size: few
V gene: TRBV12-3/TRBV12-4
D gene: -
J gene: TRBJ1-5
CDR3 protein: CASSWEVGNQPQHF
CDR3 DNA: TGTGCCAGCAGTTGGGAAGTAGGCAATCAGCCCCAGCATTTT

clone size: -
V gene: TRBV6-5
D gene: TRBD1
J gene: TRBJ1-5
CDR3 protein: CASKGDRDSNQPQHF
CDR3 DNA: TGTGCCAGCAAGGGTGACAGGGACAGCAATCAGCCCCAGCATTTT

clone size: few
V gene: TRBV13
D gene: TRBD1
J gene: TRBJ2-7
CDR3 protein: CASSIGTGTEQYF
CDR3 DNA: TGTGCCAGCAGCATAGGGACAGGGACCGAGCAGTACTTC

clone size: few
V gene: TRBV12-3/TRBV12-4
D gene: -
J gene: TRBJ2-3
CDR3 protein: CASSRQIADTQYF
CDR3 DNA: TGTGCCAGCAGTCGACAGATCGCAGATACGCAGTATTTT

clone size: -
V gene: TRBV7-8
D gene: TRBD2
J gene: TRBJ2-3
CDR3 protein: CASSLFTSGLVGTDTQYF
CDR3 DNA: TGTGCCAGCAGCTTATTTACTTCCGGACTAGTGGGCACAGATACGCAGTATTTT

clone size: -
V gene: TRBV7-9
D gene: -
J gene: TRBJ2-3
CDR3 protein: CASKDGISSTDTQYF
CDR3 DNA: TGTGCCAGCAAAGATGGTATTTCTAGCACAGATACGCAGTATTTT

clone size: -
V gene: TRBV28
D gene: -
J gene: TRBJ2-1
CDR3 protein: CASSSGVNEQFF
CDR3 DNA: TGTGCCAGCAGTTCGGGGGTTAATGAGCAGTTCTTC

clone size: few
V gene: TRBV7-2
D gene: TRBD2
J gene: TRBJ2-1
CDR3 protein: CASSLEAGTNNEQFF
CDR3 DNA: TGTGCCAGCAGCTTAGAGGCGGGGACTAACAATGAGCAGTTCTTC

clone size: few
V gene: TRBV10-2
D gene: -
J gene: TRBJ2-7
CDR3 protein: CASSDYEQYF
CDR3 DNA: TGCGCCAGCAGCGATTACGAGCAGTACTTC

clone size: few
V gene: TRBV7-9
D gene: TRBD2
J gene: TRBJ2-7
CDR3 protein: CASSWGTTYEQYF
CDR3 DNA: TGTGCCAGCAGCTGGGGGACTACCTACGAGCAGTACTTC

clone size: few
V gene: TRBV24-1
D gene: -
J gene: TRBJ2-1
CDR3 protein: CATSDLGQFNEQFF
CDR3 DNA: TGTGCCACCAGTGATTTGGGACAGTTTAATGAGCAGTTCTTC

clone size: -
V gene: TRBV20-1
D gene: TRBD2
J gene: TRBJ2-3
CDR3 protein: CSARKSQTSGTDTQYF
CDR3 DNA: TGCAGTGCCAGGAAGAGTCAGACTAGCGGCACAGATACGCAGTATTTT

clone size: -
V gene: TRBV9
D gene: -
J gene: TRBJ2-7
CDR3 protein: CASSVAAGLSNEQYF
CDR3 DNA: TGTGCCAGCAGCGTAGCTGCAGGGCTGAGCAACGAGCAGTACTTC

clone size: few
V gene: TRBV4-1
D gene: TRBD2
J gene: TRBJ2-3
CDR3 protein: CASSLSGGRARFTDTQYF
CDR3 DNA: TGCGCCAGCAGCCTGTCTGGCGGGAGGGCCAGGTTCACAGATACGCAGTATTTT

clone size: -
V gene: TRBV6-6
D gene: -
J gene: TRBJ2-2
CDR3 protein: CASSKTPANTGELFF
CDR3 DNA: TGTGCCAGCAGTAAGACACCAGCGAACACCGGGGAGCTGTTTTTT

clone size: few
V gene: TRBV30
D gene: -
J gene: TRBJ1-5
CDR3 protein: CAWSFGGIQPQHF
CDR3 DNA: TGTGCCTGGTCGTTCGGGGGGATTCAGCCCCAGCATTTT

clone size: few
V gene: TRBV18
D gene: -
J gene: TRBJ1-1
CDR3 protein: CASFLSAGGTEAFF
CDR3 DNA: TGTGCCAGCTTTCTGTCCGCCGGGGGGACTGAAGCTTTCTTT

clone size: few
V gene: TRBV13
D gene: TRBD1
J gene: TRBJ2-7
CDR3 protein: CASNIGDRGLYEQYF
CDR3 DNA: TGTGCCAGCAACATAGGGGACAGAGGACTTTACGAGCAGTACTTC

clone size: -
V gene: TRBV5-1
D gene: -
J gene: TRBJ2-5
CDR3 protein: CASSLHSGAGLETQYF
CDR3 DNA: TGCGCCAGCAGCTTGCATTCGGGGGCGGGACTGGAGACCCAGTACTTC

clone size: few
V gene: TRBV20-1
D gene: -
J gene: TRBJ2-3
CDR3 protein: CSARRAGSTDTQYF
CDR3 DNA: TGCAGTGCTAGAAGGGCGGGTAGCACAGATACGCAGTATTTT

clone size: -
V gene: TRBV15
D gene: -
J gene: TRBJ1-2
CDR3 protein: CATGTAVRGGYTF
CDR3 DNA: TGTGCCACCGGAACAGCCGTTAGGGGTGGCTACACCTTC

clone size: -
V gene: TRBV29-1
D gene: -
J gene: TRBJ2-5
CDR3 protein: CSVEVGRGETQYF
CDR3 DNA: TGCAGCGTTGAGGTGGGCAGGGGCGAGACCCAGTACTTC

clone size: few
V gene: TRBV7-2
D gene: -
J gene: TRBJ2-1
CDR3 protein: CASRLNSYNEQFF
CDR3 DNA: TGTGCCAGCAGGCTGAACTCCTACAATGAGCAGTTCTTC

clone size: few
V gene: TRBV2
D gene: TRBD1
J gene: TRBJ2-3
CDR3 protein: CASSEARPGQGTDTQYF
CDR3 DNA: TGTGCCAGCAGTGAAGCCCGTCCGGGACAGGGTACAGATACGCAGTATTTT